These 21 T cell receptor beta chains originate from one sample sequenced in a study of OX40 agonist ivuxolimab in advanced cancers. Here immunoSEQ multiplex PCR was the method, and the copy in TCRdb shows in-frame clones only, minus some. Of over 60,000 clones listed, about four fifths were seen once; the top ten hold less than 7.5%. The sample in question was CD4+ or CD8+ T cells sorted from blood, obtained in a trial of the OX40 agonist ivuxolimab. Every receptor here comes from an adult with an advanced solid tumor such as melanoma, head and neck, liver or kidney cancer.

This clone was observed a handful of times. The chain couples TRBV2 to TRBJ2-1, with 9 bases aligning to TRBD1. This CDR3 is 13 amino acids long. The trim removed 7 bases at V and 8 bases at J, leaving 6 bases unmatched. Germline CDR1 is SNHLY and CDR2 is FYNNEI. The CDR3: CASKGQGFDEQFF. CDR3 nucleotide sequence: TGTGCCAGCAAAGGACAGGGGTTCGATGAGCAGTTCTTC.

The chain couples TRBV15 to TRBJ2-5; D is uncertain. The CDR3 is 14 amino acids. The germline V gene encodes CDR1 LNHNV and CDR2 YYDKDF (reference sequence). V lost 1 base, J lost 2 bases, and 8 bases lay in between. Here the CDR3 DNA reads TGTGCCACCAGCAGAGGAGGCAGACAAGAGACCCAGTACTTC. Translating gives CATSRGGRQETQYF.

This clone was counted a single time. The rearrangement joins TRBV19 to TRBJ2-1; TRBD1 is a possible D gene (6 bases). Trimming pared 7 bases from V and 4 bases from J, leaving 17 bases between. The CDR3 extends over 15 amino acids. Germline V gene lookup returns CDR1 LNHDA and CDR2 SQIVND (reference sequence). For the CDR3, the DNA is TGTGCCAGTAACTTACAGGGAAACACTTACAATGAGCAGTTCTTC. It codes for CASNLQGNTYNEQFF.

The chain couples TRBV7-9 to TRBJ1-1; D is undetermined. V was trimmed by 3 bases and J by 3 bases, leaving 8 bases between them. Germline assignment: CDR1 SEHNR and CDR2 FQNEAQ (reference sequence). The CDR3 loop spans 13 amino acids. As DNA, the CDR3 is TGTGCCAGCAGCTTTCGGGTGGACACTGAAGCTTTCTTT. This gives the protein CASSFRVDTEAFF.

The chain links TRBV28 to TRBJ1-3, with 7 positions matching TRBD1. The ends lost 4 bases at V and 3 bases at J; junction bases unmatched: 6. Germline V lookup: CDR1 MDHEN, CDR2 SYDVKM. CDR3 length equals 15 residues. The CDR3 DNA reads TGTGCCAGCAGTTCCAGACAGGGCGATGGAAACACCATATATTTT. Translated: CASSSRQGDGNTIYF.

The V gene is TRBV4-3, the J gene TRBJ2-3, with D perhaps being TRBD1 or TRBD2 (7 bases each). The CDR3 contains 16 residues. Trimming shortened V by 1 base and J by 2 bases, and 13 bases separated the two germline ends. The germline V gene encodes CDR1 LGHNA and CDR2 YSLEER. CDR3 loop: CASSQGEGQYTDTQYF. The CDR3 coding sequence is TGCGCCAGCAGCCAAGGGGAGGGACAGTACACAGATACGCAGTATTTT.

The rearrangement links TRBV7-7 to TRBJ2-5; 8 positions match TRBD2. CDR3 length: 15 residues. CDR1 and CDR2 (germline): SSHAT, FNYEAQ (reference sequence). Trimming removed 1 base from V and 4 bases from J; junction bases left unmatched: 5. The CDR3 spells CASSLGKSGGETQYF. CDR3 coding DNA: TGTGCCAGCAGCTTAGGAAAGAGCGGGGGAGAGACCCAGTACTTC.

The gene calls are TRBV5-6 and TRBJ2-1; D gene uncertain. V was trimmed by 2 bases and J by 8 bases, leaving 17 bases between them. The CDR3 is 15 amino acids. Per germline, CDR1 SGHDT and CDR2 YYEEEE. CDR3 protein: CASSFYDTGFHEQFF. The CDR3 coding sequence is TGTGCCAGCAGCTTCTATGACACTGGATTCCATGAGCAGTTCTTC.

This chain links TRBV19 with TRBJ1-2; D unresolved. From germline, CDR1 is LNHDA and CDR2 SQIVND (reference sequence). The CDR3 contains 10 residues. V was pared by 6 bases and J by 8 bases, with 7 bases between. The CDR3 DNA reads TGTGCCAGTAGGTCTGGCGGCTACACCTTC. As protein: CASRSGGYTF.

This rearrangement joins TRBV7-9 to TRBJ2-7, with TRBD1 as a possible D gene (5 bases). This CDR3 is 12 amino acids long. V was pared by 3 bases and J by 4 bases, with 7 bases between. CDR1 SEHNR and CDR2 FQNEAQ come from the germline V gene (reference sequence). The CDR3, as DNA: TGTGCCAGCAGCTTGGACACGTACGAGCAGTACGTC. Translation gives CASSLDTYEQYV.

A single count supports this clone. The chain couples TRBV28 to TRBJ1-5; D is unresolved. The V and J ends lost 3 bases and 3 bases respectively, with 12 bases between them. Germline V gene sequence: CDR1 MDHEN, CDR2 SYDVKM. CDR3 length: 15 amino acids. The CDR3 region is CASSFRSGDNQPQHF. The DNA of the CDR3 is TGTGCCAGCAGTTTCCGTTCCGGGGACAATCAGCCCCAGCATTTT.

This clone has only a few counts. V gene TRBV6-1 combines with J gene TRBJ1-2; no reliable D call. Germline CDR1 MNHNS, CDR2 SASEGT. This CDR3 is built from 10 residues. The V gene lost 10 bases and the J gene lost 6 bases, with 9 bases spanning the gap. In DNA form, the CDR3 reads TGTGCCACCGCGGACGATGGCTACACCTTC. Its protein product is CATADDGYTF.

The gene calls are TRBV15 and TRBJ2-7; 8 bases line up with TRBD2. The length of the CDR3 is 14 residues. The V gene's germline CDR1 is LNHNV and CDR2 YYDKDF (reference sequence). V lost 0 bases and J lost 4; bases outside the gene matches: 2. CDR3 sequence reads: CATSREAGVYEQYF. Here the CDR3 DNA reads TGTGCCACCAGCAGAGAAGCGGGGGTTTACGAGCAGTACTTC.

The J gene is TRBJ2-5, the V gene TRBV7-3; the D gene is possibly TRBD2 (6 bases). The CDR3 spans 15 residues. Germline lookup yields CDR1 SGHTA and CDR2 FQGTGA. With 4 bases removed from V and 5 bases from J, the gap between germline ends came to 17 bases. CDR3 coding DNA: TGTGCCAGCAGCTCCGACCGGGGGTCGGATGAGACCCAGTACTTC. Translation gives CASSSDRGSDETQYF.

This chain links TRBV30 with TRBJ1-1; tentative D call: TRBD1 (6 bases). Germline CDR1 reads GTSNPN; CDR2 reads SVGIG (reference sequence). The CDR3 has 14 residues. Trimming took off 0 bases at V and 0 bases at J, with 8 bases between the two ends. The CDR3 DNA sequence: TGTGCCTGGAGTGTTTCAGGGGTGAACACTGAAGCTTTCTTT. Its translation: CAWSVSGVNTEAFF.

The sample holds a few counts of this clone. The chain links TRBV19 to TRBJ2-3, with D possibly being TRBD1 (5 bases). The V end lost 5 bases, the J end lost 5 bases, and 8 bases lay between the germline ends. CDR1 and CDR2 from the germline V gene are LNHDA and SQIVND (reference sequence). CDR3 length equals 12 residues. CDR3 protein: CASSPRGDTQYF. The CDR3 region has the DNA TGTGCCAGTAGTCCTAGGGGAGATACGCAGTATTTT.

V gene TRBV9 combines with J gene TRBJ2-7; perhaps TRBD2 as D (6 bases). V lost 4 bases and J lost 3, with 17 bases in between. CDR3 length: 15 amino acids. In germline, CDR1 is SGDLS, CDR2 YYNGEE. The chain's CDR3 is CASSPAGTFGYEQYF. CDR3 sequence (DNA): TGTGCCAGCAGCCCCGCAGGGACTTTTGGCTACGAGCAGTACTTC.

V usage is TRBV10-3 and J usage is TRBJ1-2; 7 bases agree with TRBD1. The CDR3 totals 14 residues. J lost 4 bases, V lost 10 bases, and 12 bases had no gene match. The V gene's germline CDR1 is ENHRY and CDR2 SYGVKD. CDR3 sequence reads: CATAENTGAYGYTF. The CDR3 DNA sequence: TGTGCCACCGCGGAGAACACAGGGGCCTATGGCTACACCTTC.

The genes are TRBV4-2 and TRBJ1-2, with D maybe TRBD1 (5 bases). V was clipped by 0 bases and J by 4 bases, with 21 bases between them. The germline V gene encodes CDR1 LGHNA and CDR2 YNFKEQ. This CDR3 has 18 amino acids. CDR3 DNA: TGTGCCAGCAGCCAAGATTCACAGGACTACGGAACTAGCTATGGCTACACCTTC. Protein product: CASSQDSQDYGTSYGYTF.

The chain links TRBV6-1 to TRBJ1-5, with 9 positions matching TRBD1. Looked up from germline, CDR1 is MNHNS and CDR2 is SASEGT. Trimming cost V 4 bases and J 1 base; bases outside gene matches: 2. The CDR3 is 15 amino acids. CDR3 sequence: CASSVQGASNQPQHF. In nucleotides, the CDR3 is TGTGCCAGCAGTGTACAGGGGGCCAGCAATCAGCCCCAGCATTTT.

For the CDR3, the DNA is TGTGCCAGCAGCTTAGTGCTGAGCGAAAAACTGTTTTTT. Encoded protein: CASSLVLSEKLFF. The J gene is TRBJ1-4, the V gene TRBV7-9; D gene uncertain. The length of the CDR3 is 13 residues. Trimming left V 1 base short and J 8 bases short, with 8 bases between. Germline-derived CDR1 and CDR2 are SEHNR and FQNEAQ (reference sequence).